The 10 T cell receptor beta chains below come from one sample, sequenced in a study of T-cell memory formation after mild COVID-19. TCRdb re-called the 5' RACE reads with MiXCR, one entry per CDR3 protein. In the table there are about 210,000 distinct CDR3 sequences, roughly a tenth of which are singletons. The sequenced sample was PBMCs or a T cell subset sorted from them (not recorded which). The receptors originated from a man between 18 and 35 years old who had mild COVID-19 (a few samples of this study predate the infection). Cell type and time point are not known.

This clonotype has a handful of counts. This CDR3 is CAWSGASLRQPQHF. The CDR3 DNA reads as TGTGCCTGGAGTGGGGCCTCTTTAAGACAGCCCCAGCATTTT. The chain links TRBV30 to TRBJ1-5, with D unresolved. Germline CDR1 is GTSNPN and CDR2 is SVGIG (reference sequence). The CDR3 totals 14 residues. Trimming took 1 base from V and 7 from J, leaving 14 bases between them.

The chain has TRBV7-9 and TRBJ1-4, with a weak D call TRBD1 (6 bases). This CDR3 contains 17 residues. Trimming left V 5 bases short and J 5 bases short, with 21 bases between. Germline CDR1 is SEHNR and CDR2 is FQNEAQ (reference sequence). CDR3 sequence (DNA): TGTGCCAGCAGCCAGACAGGAAGGTCCGCCTTAAATGAAAAACTGTTTTTT. Amino acids: CASSQTGRSALNEKLFF. Complete variable domain (other parts from reference TRBV7-9 and TRBJ1-4): DTGVSQNPRHKITKRGQNVTFRCDPISEHNRLYWYRQTLGQGPEFLTYFQNEAQLEKSRLLSDRFSAERPKGSFSTLEIQRTEQGDSAMYLCASSQTGRSALNEKLFFGSGTQLSVL.

The chain's CDR3 is CSAKPAGGPETQYF. CDR3 DNA: TGCAGTGCTAAACCAGCGGGGGGGCCAGAGACCCAGTACTTC. The rearrangement uses TRBV20-1 and TRBJ2-5, with TRBD2 matching 10 bases. The V and J ends lost 4 bases and 4 bases, in that order; junction bases with no gene match: 6. The V gene's germline CDR1 is DFQATT and CDR2 SNEGSKA (reference sequence). The CDR3 consists of 14 residues.

The sample holds many counts of this clonotype. The chain links TRBV20-1 to TRBJ2-3; D is possibly TRBD2 (6 bases). CDR3 length: 15 residues. V dropped 1 base and J dropped 1 base, with 12 bases sitting between them. CDR1 is DFQATT and CDR2 is SNEGSKA in the germline V gene (reference sequence). This CDR3 reads CSARVSSEGTDTQYF. The CDR3 DNA reads TGCAGTGCTAGAGTATCTAGCGAGGGCACAGATACGCAGTATTTT.

V gene TRBV10-3 combines with J gene TRBJ2-3; TRBD2 matches 10 bases. The trim removed 5 bases at V and 2 bases at J, leaving 1 base unmatched. Looked up from germline, CDR1 is ENHRY and CDR2 is SYGVKD. The CDR3 spans 14 residues. CDR3 region: CAISLAGDTDTQYF. CDR3 nucleotide sequence: TGTGCCATCAGTCTAGCGGGGGACACAGATACGCAGTATTTT.

In its sample, this clonotype was seen many times. CDR3 DNA sequence: TGCAGTGCTAGAGATGGGGGCAATCAGCCCCAGCATTTT. Protein: CSARDGGNQPQHF. This chain joins TRBV20-1 and TRBJ1-5; no firm D call. This CDR3 contains 13 residues. The V end lost 0 bases, the J end lost 2 bases, and 5 bases lay between the germline ends. Looked up from germline, CDR1 is DFQATT and CDR2 is SNEGSKA (reference sequence).

The V and J genes are TRBV4-1 and TRBJ2-3; D may match TRBD1 or TRBD2 (6 bases each). The ends were cut back, 1 base at V and 7 bases at J, with 12 bases in the middle. CDR1 and CDR2 (germline): MGHRA, YSYEKL. The CDR3 has 14 amino acids. CDR3 in DNA: TGCGCCAGCAGCCAAGGGGGGGCGGGGCATACGCAGTATTTT. This codes for CASSQGGAGHTQYF.

This clonotype occurred a few times. The rearrangement uses TRBV12-3 or TRBV12-4 and TRBJ1-4; a possible D gene is TRBD1 (6 bases). This CDR3 region has 17 residues. V was shortened by 5 bases and J by 0 bases, with 16 bases between the two germline ends. Here the CDR3 reads CASSPGYRAATNEKLFF. CDR3 coding DNA: TGTGCCAGCAGTCCGGGATACAGGGCAGCAACTAATGAAAAACTGTTTTTT.

The rearrangement joins TRBV6-2 or TRBV6-3 to TRBJ1-5, with 10 bases fitting TRBD1. In germline, CDR1 is MNHEY, CDR2 SVGEGT. V lost 2 bases to trimming and J lost 7 bases; unmatched junction nucleotides: 5. CDR3 length: 15 residues. DNA for the CDR3: TGTGCCAGCAGTTACGGGACAGGGGTACGCCAGCCCCAGCATTTT. It codes for CASSYGTGVRQPQHF.

This clonotype occurred a few times. This CDR3 reads CASGEGMNTEAFF. The CDR3 DNA is TGTGCCAGCGGGGAGGGCATGAACACTGAAGCTTTCTTT. The chain has TRBV7-3 and TRBJ1-1; D unresolved. The CDR3 loop spans 13 amino acids. The germline V and J ends were trimmed by 8 bases and 0 bases, with 10 bases remaining between them. Germline loops: CDR1 SGHTA, CDR2 FQGTGA.